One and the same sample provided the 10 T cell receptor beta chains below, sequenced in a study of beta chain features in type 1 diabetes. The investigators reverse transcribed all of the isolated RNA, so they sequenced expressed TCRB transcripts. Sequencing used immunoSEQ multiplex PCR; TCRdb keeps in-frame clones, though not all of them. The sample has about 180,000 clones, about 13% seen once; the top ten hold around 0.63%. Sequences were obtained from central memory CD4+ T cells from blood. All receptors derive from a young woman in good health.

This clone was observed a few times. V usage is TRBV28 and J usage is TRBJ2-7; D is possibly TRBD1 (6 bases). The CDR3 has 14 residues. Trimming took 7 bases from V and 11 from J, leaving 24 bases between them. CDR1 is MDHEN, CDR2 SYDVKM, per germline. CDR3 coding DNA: TGTGCCAGCACCACCTCCGGACAGACCCTCCAGGAGTACTTC. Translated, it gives CASTTSGQTLQEYF.

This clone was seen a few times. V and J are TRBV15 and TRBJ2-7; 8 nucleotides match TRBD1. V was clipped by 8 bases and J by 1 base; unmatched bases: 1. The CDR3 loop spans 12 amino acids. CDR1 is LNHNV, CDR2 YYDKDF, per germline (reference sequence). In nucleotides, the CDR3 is TGTGCCACCGGACAGGGTTCCTACGAGCAGTACTTC. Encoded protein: CATGQGSYEQYF. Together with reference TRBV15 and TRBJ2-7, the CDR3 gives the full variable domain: DAMVIQNPRYQVTQFGKPVTLSCSQTLNHNVMYWYQQKSSQAPKLLFHYYDKDFNNEADTPDNFQSRRPNTSFCFLDIRSPGLGDTAMYLCATGQGSYEQYFGPGTRLTVT.

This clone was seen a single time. The CDR3 coding sequence is TGTGCCTGGGGGAACGGGGGGGGTAGGGAGACCCAGTACTTC. Its protein product is CAWGNGGGRETQYF. This sequence joins TRBV30 and TRBJ2-5; 8 nucleotides align to TRBD2. This CDR3 has 14 amino acids. Germline trimming cut 5 bases from V and 5 bases from J; bases unmatched to any gene: 10. Germline V CDR1 and CDR2: GTSNPN, SVGIG (reference sequence).

The DNA of the CDR3 is TGTGCCAGCAGTTTTGGACTAGCGGGATTCGAGACCCAGTACTTC. This translates into CASSFGLAGFETQYF. The chain carries TRBV28 and TRBJ2-5; 12 bases fit TRBD2. The CDR3 length is 15 residues. Germline values: CDR1 MDHEN, CDR2 SYDVKM. The V and J ends lost 3 bases and 5 bases, in that order; junction bases with no gene match: 4.

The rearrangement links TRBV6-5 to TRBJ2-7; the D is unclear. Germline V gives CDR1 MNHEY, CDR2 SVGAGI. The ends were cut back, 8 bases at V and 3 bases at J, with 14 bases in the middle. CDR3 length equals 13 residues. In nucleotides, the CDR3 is TGTGCCAGCCGAGCAGACTCCCTCTACGAGCAGTACTTC. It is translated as CASRADSLYEQYF.

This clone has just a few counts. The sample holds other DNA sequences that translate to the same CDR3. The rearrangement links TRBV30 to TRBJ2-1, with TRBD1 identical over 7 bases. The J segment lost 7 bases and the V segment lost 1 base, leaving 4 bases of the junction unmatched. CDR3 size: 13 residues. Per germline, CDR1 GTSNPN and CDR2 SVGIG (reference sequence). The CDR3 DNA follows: TGTGCCTGGAGTGGACAGGGCGGTAATGAGCAGTTCTTC. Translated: CAWSGQGGNEQFF.

This CDR3 is CASSSGDRGGGYTF. The CDR3 DNA follows: TGTGCCAGCAGTTCCGGGGACAGGGGAGGAGGCTACACCTTC. The chain joins TRBV27 to TRBJ1-2; 10 bases align to TRBD1. Germline V gene sequence: CDR1 MNHEY, CDR2 SMNVEV (reference sequence). V lost 4 bases to trimming and J lost 8 bases; unmatched junction nucleotides: 7. The CDR3 totals 14 residues.

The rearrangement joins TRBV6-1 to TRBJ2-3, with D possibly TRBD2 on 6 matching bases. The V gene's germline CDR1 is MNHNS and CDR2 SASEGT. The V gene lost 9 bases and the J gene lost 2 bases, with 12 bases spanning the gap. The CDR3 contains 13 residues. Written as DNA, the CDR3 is TGTGCCAGTGCGGGATGGTCCACAGATACGCAGTATTTT. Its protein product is CASAGWSTDTQYF.

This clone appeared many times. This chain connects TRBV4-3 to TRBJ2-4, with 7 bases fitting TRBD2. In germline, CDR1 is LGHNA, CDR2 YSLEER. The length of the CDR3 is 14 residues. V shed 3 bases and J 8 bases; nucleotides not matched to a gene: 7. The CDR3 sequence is CASSQAGDSYIQYF. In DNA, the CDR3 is TGCGCCAGCAGCCAGGCGGGAGACTCCTACATTCAGTACTTC.

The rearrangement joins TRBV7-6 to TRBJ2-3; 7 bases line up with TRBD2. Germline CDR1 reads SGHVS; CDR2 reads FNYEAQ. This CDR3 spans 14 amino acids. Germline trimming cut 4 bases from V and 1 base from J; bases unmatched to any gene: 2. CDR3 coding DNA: TGTGCCAGCAGCTCCGGACTAGGCACAGATACGCAGTATTTT. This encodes CASSSGLGTDTQYF.